This T cell receptor (beta chain) was recovered during a study of tumor and adjacent non-tumor tissue in lung cancer (dated by TCRdb to 2016 to 2019). Concerning the study at large: The cohort included about a dozen adenocarcinoma, a couple of squamous cell carcinoma and 1 small cell lung cancer patients. The study compared bulk TCRbeta repertoires from lung tumor tissue and matched distant non-tumor lung tissue of some 14 lung cancer patients. For each patient, one tumor sample and one normal lung sample were taken, giving thirty paired specimens that underwent TCRbeta CDR3 sequencing. Among the approximately 15 patients, ages ranged from about 30 to 85 years, approximately 10 were men and 5 were women, and disease was TNM stage I to III. A total of roughly 120,000,000 productive TCRbeta reads were generated by sequencing, corresponding to an average of roughly 4 million reads per sample.

Bulk unsorted tissue served as the source for RNA extraction, and RNA quality was assessed using a NanoDrop ND-1000 and an Agilent 2100. For the normal lung samples, distant non-tumor tissue was collected more than 3 cm away from the tumor edge. The donors were newly diagnosed lung cancer patients admitted for thoracic surgery in China from August to November 2014 who had not received prior chemotherapy. Anyone who had undergone radiotherapy or chemotherapy before, or who had another cancer at the same time, was left out of the study. Surgical tissue pieces of roughly 1-2.1 cm3 were preserved in RNAlater solution and stored at -80 °C until use. Trimming leaves V shorter by 4 bases and J shorter by 1 base, with the junction holding 9 bases beyond the gene matches. CDR1 and CDR2, looked up from the germline V gene, are KGHDR and SFDVKD. The CDR3 starts with the cysteine, ends with the phenylalanine, and has 17 residues. Left in the record is the CDR3 DNA by itself, 51 bases read in frame from the first base.

A note on this clonotype: Its antigen is not yet known. This may be a read error: a much more frequent sequence differs by one nucleotide.

Library method: multiplex PCR. Sequencing took place on an Illumina HiSeq 2500. Following protocols modified from ARM-PCR, the researchers constructed TCRbeta libraries through three rounds of nested PCR with primers (Table S4). Before sequencing, PCR products of 200-500 bp were excised from the gel and purified with the QIAquick gel extraction kit. Per the authors' processing: Reads were cleaned with Trimmomatic, merged with FLASH into complete CDR3 sequences, and assigned to V(D)J germline segments with MiTCR. VDJtools was used to compute clonal diversity as the inverse Simpson's index. Productive reads were defined as in-frame sequences without a premature stop codon. TCRdb took the public reads, trimmed them with fastp at Q25, ran MiXCR for clone calling and kept in-frame beta chains. Each CDR3 protein gets just one entry, which takes the most common genes and DNA from the rows behind it. None of the V and J calls come from the authors' own analysis; TCRdb made them. Here the sample has around 50,000 distinct CDR3 sequences; under 75% occur a single time. The ten largest clones capture approximately 31% of the sample.

The investigation overall reported the following: The methods do not name the sequencing platform or mention unique molecular identifiers. In normal lung, the top 100 clones accounted for a significantly larger cumulative share of the repertoire than in tumor tissue. Because peripheral blood was not sequenced, the blood TCRbeta repertoires of the lung cancer patients in the study went unexamined. Tumor tissue showed significantly greater TCR diversity (inverse Simpson) than normal lung tissue (around 450 vs 150, P = 0.0075, Mann-Whitney U test). Significantly higher TCR diversity was found in younger patients, and higher tumor TCR diversity was associated with shorter overall and disease-free survival. Only roughly 16 patients were included in the cohort, and the need for larger samples and more detailed clinical data was noted by the authors.

The sequence was collected from a woman aged 70-85 years with non-small cell lung cancer. The sequenced sample consisted of distant non-tumor lung tissue. The sequence joins TRBV24-1 to TRBJ1-5; a stretch of 7 junction bases matches TRBD1. The DNA reads as follows: TGTGCCACCAGTGACTCCAGACAGGGCGGGAGCAATCAGCCCCAGCATTTT. The translation is CATSDSRQGGSNQPQHF.